This T cell receptor (beta chain) was retrieved from a study of cytomegalovirus exposure and HLA in healthy donors. General study points: Among TCR beta chains, those listed as cytomegalovirus-associated numbered more than 150. Published work reported that the classifier diagnosed cytomegalovirus status with high specificity and sensitivity. A later analysis found first-cohort TCR clusters tended to co-occur in the 130 or so validation repertoires.

Note on this clone: Its antigen is not known. The sample has other DNA sequences that encode this CDR3 too.

Produced via immunoSEQ multiplex PCR; TCRdb's table is partial and in-frame only. The table includes more than 250,000 clones, 80% to 95% detected once. Unmatched junction bases numbered 4, after V lost 3 bases and J lost 0 bases. From germline, CDR1 is LNHDA and CDR2 SQIVND (reference sequence). The CDR3 runs to 16 residues. The donors were part of the roughly 120-subject validation cohort, which stood apart from the roughly 730-subject first cohort. The sample comprised PBMCs. The sequence was collected from a woman aged 25-40 years in good health and CMV-seronegative. The genes are TRBV19 and TRBJ2-2, with 7 bases identical to TRBD2. The CDR3: CASSIALAANTGELFF. CDR3 DNA sequence: TGTGCCAGTAGTATCGCCCTAGCGGCGAACACCGGGGAGCTGTTTTTT.